The TCR beta chain under discussion was sequenced for a study of control samples from healthy donors and cancer patients. Only in-frame clones appear in the TCRdb table, and some are missing; sequencing was by immunoSEQ multiplex PCR. The top ten clones hold roughly 3.1% of a sample with just under 150,000 clones, 80% to 95% of them seen once. Germline assignment: CDR1 SGHNT and CDR2 YYREEE (reference sequence). The V end lost 4 bases, the J end lost 2 bases, and 13 bases lay between the germline ends. This CDR3 is built from 15 residues. This clone qualifies as medium-sized. This receptor was taken from a man younger than 45 in good health. The chain has TRBV5-4 and TRBJ1-3; no firm D call. Material for sequencing was blood. The CDR3 loop reads CASSSQIGAGNTIYF. The CDR3 DNA reads as TGTGCCAGCAGCAGCCAAATAGGAGCTGGAAACACCATATATTTT.